These 17 T cell receptor beta chains share one sample of origin, sequenced in a study of metastatic and nonmetastatic thyroid tumors (TCRdb year 2020). None of the patients had been given any treatment before thyroid surgery. Library generation was performed with PCR. Instrument used: Illumina HiSeq 4000. TCRdb reworked the public reads: Q25 trimming with fastp, MiXCR clone assembly, productive beta chains retained. Here the sample has about 39,000 clones; about 16% occur a single time. The top ten hold 3.8% of the sample. The sample taken for sequencing was blood. The receptors derive from a female donor with papillary thyroid cancer or a benign thyroid nodule (not recorded which). Some clones in this sample may be carry-over from other donors' samples.

About this clone itself: A read error may be the cause here, since a much bigger clone is one base away. The chain employs TRBV19 and TRBJ2-2; tentative D call: TRBD2 (5 bases). This CDR3 region has 15 residues. From germline, CDR1 is LNHDA and CDR2 SQIVND (reference sequence). CDR3 nucleotides: TGTGCCAGTAAAACCCTAGAGGTCGACACCGGGGAGCTGGTTTTT. Protein: CASKTLEVDTGELVF.

This clone was recorded many times. The rearrangement links TRBV28 to TRBJ2-7, with TRBD2 identical over 7 bases. Germline V gene data show CDR1 as MDHEN and CDR2 as SYDVKM. CDR3 length equals 15 residues. The trim removed 2 bases at V and 4 bases at J, leaving 8 bases unmatched. CDR3 nucleotide sequence: TGTGCCAGCAGTTTAGAGCTAGCGGTAGAGTACGAGCAGTACTTC. Translation gives CASSLELAVEYEQYF.

This clone was observed at least ten times. The rearrangement uses TRBV19 and TRBJ2-5; D is perhaps TRBD1 or TRBD2 (6 bases each). Trimming cost V 7 bases and J 2 bases, with 17 bases left between them. The length of the CDR3 is 15 residues. Germline CDR1 and CDR2: LNHDA and SQIVND (reference sequence). The CDR3 reads CASTFSGGRQETQYF. Written as DNA, the CDR3 is TGTGCCAGTACATTCTCCGGGGGCCGTCAAGAGACCCAGTACTTC.

This clone was observed at least ten times. This may come from a read error, since a much larger clone is one base off. This chain connects TRBV6-1 to TRBJ1-1; no definite D call. Germline V gene lookup returns CDR1 MNHNS and CDR2 SASEGT. Trimming pared 8 bases from V and 10 bases from J, leaving 11 bases between. There are 10 residues in the CDR3. In DNA, the CDR3 is TGTGCCAGCCGGGCTCGGGGAGCTTTCTTT. It is translated as CASRARGAFF.

This clone was counted at least ten times. The chain combines TRBV10-2 with TRBJ2-1, with 8 positions matching TRBD2. Germline assignment: CDR1 WSHSY and CDR2 SAAADI. V gave up 7 bases and J gave up 6 bases; unmatched junction bases: 11. The CDR3 length is 15 residues. DNA of the CDR3: TGCGCCAGCATACAGACTAGCGTGGCTGGCAATGAGCAGTTCTTC. It is translated as CASIQTSVAGNEQFF.

At least ten counts were recorded for this clone. V usage is TRBV9 and J usage is TRBJ2-7, with a tentative D call TRBD2 (7 bases). The CDR3 is 15 residues long. CDR1 SGDLS and CDR2 YYNGEE come from the germline V gene. The germline V and J ends were trimmed by 0 bases and 3 bases, with 13 bases remaining between them. DNA for the CDR3: TGTGCCAGCAGCGTAGTCGGGGGGCCCGGCTACGAGCAGTACTTC. This gives the protein CASSVVGGPGYEQYF.

CDR3 nucleotide sequence: TGTGCCAGCAGCTTGCGCAGGGGCTTAGGGGAGCAGTACTTC. Its translation: CASSLRRGLGEQYF. The chain employs TRBV11-2 and TRBJ2-7; D perhaps matches TRBD1 (6 bases). In germline, CDR1 is SGHAT, CDR2 FQNNGV. Trimming removed 3 bases at V and 7 bases at J, with 16 bases between. The CDR3 loop spans 14 amino acids.

V usage is TRBV4-1 and J usage is TRBJ2-7; D gene ambiguous. The V gene's germline CDR1 is MGHRA and CDR2 YSYEKL. This CDR3 contains 15 residues. V dropped 0 bases and J dropped 0 bases, with 9 bases sitting between them. CDR3 residues: CASSQDPESSYEQYF. The DNA of the CDR3 is TGCGCCAGCAGCCAAGATCCGGAGAGCTCCTACGAGCAGTACTTC.

The J gene is TRBJ2-7, the V gene TRBV7-6; TRBD1 aligns across 10 bases. Germline V gives CDR1 SGHVS, CDR2 FNYEAQ. Trimming cost V 1 base and J 6 bases; bases outside gene matches: 12. CDR3 length equals 17 residues. CDR3 nucleotide sequence: TGTGCCAGCAGCTTAGGTTCCGTGACAGGGGGCATCTGCGAGCAGTACTTC. Translation gives CASSLGSVTGGICEQYF.

This rearrangement joins TRBV19 to TRBJ2-7; TRBD2 agrees at 10 bases. With 7 bases clipped from V and 6 bases from J, the junction kept 9 bases outside the gene matches. Looked up from germline, CDR1 is LNHDA and CDR2 is SQIVND (reference sequence). The CDR3 length is 14 residues. The CDR3 here is CASTELAGYVEQYF. The CDR3 DNA sequence: TGTGCCAGTACCGAACTAGCGGGATACGTCGAGCAGTACTTC.

This clone occurred many times. This chain links TRBV3-1 with TRBJ2-7; D is uncertain. CDR3 length: 13 amino acids. Germline V gives CDR1 LGHDT, CDR2 YNNKEL (reference sequence). The ends were cut back, 1 base at V and 4 bases at J, with 8 bases in the middle. Here the CDR3 reads CASSQGQAYEQYF. As DNA, the CDR3 is TGTGCCAGCAGCCAAGGACAAGCGTACGAGCAGTACTTC.

The chain recombines TRBV6-1 with TRBJ1-2, with D possibly being TRBD1 (5 bases). This CDR3 has 16 residues. CDR1 is MNHNS, CDR2 SASEGT, per germline. Between the trimmed V and J ends, which lost 4 bases and 1 base, there was a span of 16 bases. The CDR3 loop reads CASSAPSRRGNYGYTF. The CDR3 region has the DNA TGTGCCAGCAGTGCCCCTTCGAGGAGGGGTAACTATGGCTACACCTTC.

In this sample, this clone turned up many times. CDR3 residues: CASSEERGAAFF. The CDR3 DNA sequence: TGTGCCAGCAGCGAAGAAAGGGGAGCAGCTTTCTTT. V usage is TRBV27 and J usage is TRBJ1-1; the D gene is possibly TRBD1 (5 bases). Germline CDR1 is MNHEY and CDR2 is SMNVEV (reference sequence). Trimming removed 6 bases from V and 10 bases from J, with 15 bases in between. This CDR3 comprises 12 residues.

This clone came up many times. The chain is built from TRBV7-3 and TRBJ2-1; 10 bases agree with TRBD2. The CDR3 covers 15 residues. Germline assignment: CDR1 SGHTA and CDR2 FQGTGA. The V segment lost 5 bases and the J segment 7 bases; nucleotides outside the gene matches: 8. The CDR3 loop is CASSPELAGNNEQFF. The CDR3, as DNA: TGTGCCAGCAGCCCTGAACTAGCGGGAAATAATGAGCAGTTCTTC.

This clone was recorded at least ten times. The V gene is TRBV14, the J gene TRBJ2-1; no clear D gene. Between the trimmed V and J ends, which lost 1 base and 6 bases, there was a span of 7 bases. The CDR3 extends over 13 amino acids. Germline CDR1 reads SGHDN; CDR2 reads FVKESK. The CDR3 here is CASSQAHFNEQFF. CDR3 sequence (DNA): TGTGCCAGCAGCCAAGCACATTTCAATGAGCAGTTCTTC.

This clone has a count of ten or more. It may be a read error: a sequence one base away is much more abundant. The same CDR3 can be traced to other DNA sequences in this sample. The chain links TRBV20-1 to TRBJ2-1; D is unresolved. Germline CDR1 and CDR2: DFQATT and SNEGSKA (reference sequence). The CDR3 totals 16 residues. The CDR3: CSASLVLPSSYNEQFF. CDR3 bases: TGCAGTGCTAGTCTCGTGTTACCGAGCTCCTACAATGAGCAATTCTTC.

This clone showed up many times. The chain has TRBV6-1 and TRBJ2-7, with TRBD2 identical over 7 bases. In germline, CDR1 is MNHNS, CDR2 SASEGT. The CDR3 runs to 15 residues. Unmatched junction bases numbered 7, after V lost 5 bases and J lost 0 bases. Here the CDR3 reads CASSSGDGSSYEQYF. In DNA, the CDR3 is TGTGCCAGCAGTAGCGGGGACGGGAGCTCCTACGAGCAGTACTTC.